One and the same sample provided the 4 T cell receptor beta chains below, sequenced in a study of blood T cell repertoires in COVID-19. Assay: immunoSEQ multiplex PCR; the TCRdb copy retains only in-frame clones and omits some. The profile shows 200,000 to 300,000 clones, approximately 83% of them singletons. The source material was PBMCs or T cells enriched from blood (not recorded which). Receptors were obtained from a woman between 35 and 50 years old with acute COVID-19.

The sample holds a few counts of this clone. The V gene is TRBV25-1, the J gene TRBJ1-2; 8 bases fit TRBD1. CDR1 is MGHDK and CDR2 is SYGVNS in the germline V gene. This CDR3 spans 15 amino acids. V lost 5 bases, J lost 6 bases, and 11 bases stayed unmatched. The CDR3 DNA follows: TGTGCCAGCAGTAAACTCCCAGGGGGCGCGGATGGCTACACCTTC. It codes for CASSKLPGGADGYTF.

The V gene is TRBV24-1, the J gene TRBJ1-2; D unresolved. The CDR3 contains 13 residues. Trimming took off 6 bases at V and 3 bases at J, with 10 bases between the two ends. CDR1 and CDR2 (germline): KGHDR, SFDVKD. CDR3 nucleotide sequence: TGTGCCACCAGTAACTATCTGGACTATGGCTACACCTTC. Its translation: CATSNYLDYGYTF.

The V gene is TRBV6-5, the J gene TRBJ2-7; 10 nucleotides align to TRBD2. The CDR3 consists of 15 residues. The ends lost 6 bases at V and 3 bases at J; junction bases unmatched: 8. In germline, CDR1 is MNHEY, CDR2 SVGAGI. CDR3 amino acids: CASSSTPSGSYEQYF. In nucleotides, the CDR3 is TGTGCCAGCAGCTCCACCCCTAGCGGGAGCTACGAGCAGTACTTC.

The chain is built from TRBV6-1 and TRBJ2-3; possible D gene TRBD1, 5 bases. V was cut by 0 bases and J by 2 bases, with 9 bases left in between. CDR1 MNHNS and CDR2 SASEGT come from the germline V gene. The CDR3 length is 15 residues. CDR3 bases: TGTGCCAGCAGTGAAGCACCAGGGTCCACAGATACGCAGTATTTT. Translation: CASSEAPGSTDTQYF.